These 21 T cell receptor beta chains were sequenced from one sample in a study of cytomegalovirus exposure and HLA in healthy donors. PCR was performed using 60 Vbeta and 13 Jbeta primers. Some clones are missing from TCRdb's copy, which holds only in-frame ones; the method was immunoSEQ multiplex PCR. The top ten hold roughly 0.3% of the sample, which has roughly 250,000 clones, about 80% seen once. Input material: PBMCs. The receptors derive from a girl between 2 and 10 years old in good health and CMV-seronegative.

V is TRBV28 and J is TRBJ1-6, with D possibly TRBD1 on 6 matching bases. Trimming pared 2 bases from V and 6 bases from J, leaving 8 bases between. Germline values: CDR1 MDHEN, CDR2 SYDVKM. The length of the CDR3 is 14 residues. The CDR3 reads CASSLGTLNSPLHF. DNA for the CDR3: TGTGCCAGCAGTTTAGGGACACTTAATTCACCCCTCCACTTT.

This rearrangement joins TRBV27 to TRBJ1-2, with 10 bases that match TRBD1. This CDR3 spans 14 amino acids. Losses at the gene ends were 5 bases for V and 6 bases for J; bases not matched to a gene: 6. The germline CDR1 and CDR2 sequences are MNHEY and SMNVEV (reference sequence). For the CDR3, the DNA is TGTGCCAGCAGTCCCCTAGGGACAGGGGATGGCTACACCTTC. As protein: CASSPLGTGDGYTF.

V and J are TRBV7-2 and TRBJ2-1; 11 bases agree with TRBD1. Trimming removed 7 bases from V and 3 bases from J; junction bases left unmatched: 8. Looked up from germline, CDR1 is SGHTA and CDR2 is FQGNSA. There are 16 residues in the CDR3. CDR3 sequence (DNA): TGTGCCAGCACCAAAACGGGACAGGGGGGCTACAATGAGCAGTTCTTC. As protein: CASTKTGQGGYNEQFF. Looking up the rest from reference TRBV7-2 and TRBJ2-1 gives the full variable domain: GAGVSQSPSNKVTEKGKDVELRCDPISGHTALYWYRQSLGQGLEFLIYFQGNSAPDKSGLPSDRFSAERTGGSVSTLTIQRTQQEDSAVYLCASTKTGQGGYNEQFFGPGTRLTVL.

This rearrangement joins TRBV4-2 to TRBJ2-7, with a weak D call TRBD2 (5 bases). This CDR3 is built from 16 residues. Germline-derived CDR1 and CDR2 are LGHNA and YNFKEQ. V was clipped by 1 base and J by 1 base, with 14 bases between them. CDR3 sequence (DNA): TGTGCCAGCAGCCAAGCTAGCAGGACGGTGTCCTACGAGCAGTACTTC. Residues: CASSQASRTVSYEQYF.

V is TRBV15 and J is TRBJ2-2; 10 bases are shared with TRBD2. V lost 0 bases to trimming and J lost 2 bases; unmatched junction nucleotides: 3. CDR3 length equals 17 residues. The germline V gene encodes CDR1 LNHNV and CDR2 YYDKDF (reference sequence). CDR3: CATSRDLAGANTGELFF. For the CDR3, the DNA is TGTGCCACCAGCAGAGATCTAGCGGGGGCCAACACCGGGGAGCTGTTTTTT.

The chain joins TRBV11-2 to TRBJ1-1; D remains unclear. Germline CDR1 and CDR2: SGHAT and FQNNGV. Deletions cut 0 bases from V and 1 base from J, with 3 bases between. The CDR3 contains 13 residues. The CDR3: CASSLDGNTEAFF. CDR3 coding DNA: TGTGCCAGCAGCTTAGACGGGAACACTGAAGCTTTCTTT.

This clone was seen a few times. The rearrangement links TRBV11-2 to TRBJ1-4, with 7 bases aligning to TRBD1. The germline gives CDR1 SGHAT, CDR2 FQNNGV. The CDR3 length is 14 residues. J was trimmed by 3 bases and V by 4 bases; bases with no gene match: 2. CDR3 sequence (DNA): TGTGCCAGCAGCTACAGGGGTGCTAATGAAAAACTGTTTTTT. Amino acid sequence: CASSYRGANEKLFF.

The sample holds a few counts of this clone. CDR3 sequence reads: CAWSVPRGLYNSPLHF. The CDR3 DNA sequence: TGTGCCTGGAGTGTACCTAGGGGACTTTATAATTCACCCCTCCACTTT. V and J are TRBV30 and TRBJ1-6, with D perhaps TRBD1 (5 bases). The CDR3 spans 16 residues. V dropped 0 bases and J dropped 4 bases, with 13 bases sitting between them. The germline gives CDR1 GTSNPN, CDR2 SVGIG (reference sequence).

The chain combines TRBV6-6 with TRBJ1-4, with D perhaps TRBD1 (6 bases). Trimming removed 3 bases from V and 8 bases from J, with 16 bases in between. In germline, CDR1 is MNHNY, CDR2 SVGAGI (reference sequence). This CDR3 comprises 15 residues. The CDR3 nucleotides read TGTGCCAGCAGTTATCAGGGGACACCTCAAGAAAAACTGTTTTTT. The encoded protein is CASSYQGTPQEKLFF.

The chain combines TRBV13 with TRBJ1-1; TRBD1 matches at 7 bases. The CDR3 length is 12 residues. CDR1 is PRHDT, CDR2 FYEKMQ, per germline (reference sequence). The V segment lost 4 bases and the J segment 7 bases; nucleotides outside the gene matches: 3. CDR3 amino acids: CASSSRQGEAFF. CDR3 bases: TGTGCCAGCAGCTCCAGACAGGGTGAAGCTTTCTTT. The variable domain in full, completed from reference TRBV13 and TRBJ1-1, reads AAGVIQSPRHLIKEKRETATLKCYPIPRHDTVYWYQQGPGQDPQFLISFYEKMQSDKGSIPDRFSAQQFSDYHSELNMSSLELGDSALYFCASSSRQGEAFFGQGTRLTVV.

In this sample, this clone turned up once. This chain's CDR3 is CASGGVVGSTDTQYF. CDR3 nucleotide sequence: TGCGCCAGCGGGGGGGTGGTGGGCAGCACAGATACGCAGTATTTT. This sequence joins TRBV5-1 and TRBJ2-3, with TRBD2 matching over 7 bases. There are 15 residues in the CDR3. CDR1 is SGHRS, CDR2 YFSETQ, per germline. J lost 0 bases, V lost 7 bases, and 8 bases had no gene match.

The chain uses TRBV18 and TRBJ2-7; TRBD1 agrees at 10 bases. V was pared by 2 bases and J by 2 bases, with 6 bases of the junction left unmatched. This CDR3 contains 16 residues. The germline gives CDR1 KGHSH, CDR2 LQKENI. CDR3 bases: TGTGCCAGCTCACCAGTTCCGGGACAGGGGCCCTACGAGCAGTACTTC. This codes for CASSPVPGQGPYEQYF. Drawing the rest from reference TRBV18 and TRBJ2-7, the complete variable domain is NAGVMQNPRHLVRRRGQEARLRCSPMKGHSHVYWYRQLPEEGLKFMVYLQKENIIDESGMPKERFSAEFPKEGPSILRIQQVVRGDSAAYFCASSPVPGQGPYEQYFGPGTRLTVT.

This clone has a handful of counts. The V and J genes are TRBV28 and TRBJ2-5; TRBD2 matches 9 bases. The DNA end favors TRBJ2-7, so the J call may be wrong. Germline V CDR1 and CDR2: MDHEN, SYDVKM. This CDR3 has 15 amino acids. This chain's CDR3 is CASSTEGGRAGEQYF. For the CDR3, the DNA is TGTGCCAGCAGTACAGAAGGCGGGAGGGCGGGCGAGCAGTACTTC.

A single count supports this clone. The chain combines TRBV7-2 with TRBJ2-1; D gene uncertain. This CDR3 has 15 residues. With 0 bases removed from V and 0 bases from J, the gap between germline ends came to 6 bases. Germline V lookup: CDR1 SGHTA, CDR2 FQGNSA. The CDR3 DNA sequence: TGTGCCAGCAGCTTAGCGCTTAGCTCCTACAATGAGCAGTTCTTC. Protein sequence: CASSLALSSYNEQFF. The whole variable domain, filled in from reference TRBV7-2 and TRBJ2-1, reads GAGVSQSPSNKVTEKGKDVELRCDPISGHTALYWYRQSLGQGLEFLIYFQGNSAPDKSGLPSDRFSAERTGGSVSTLTIQRTQQEDSAVYLCASSLALSSYNEQFFGPGTRLTVL.

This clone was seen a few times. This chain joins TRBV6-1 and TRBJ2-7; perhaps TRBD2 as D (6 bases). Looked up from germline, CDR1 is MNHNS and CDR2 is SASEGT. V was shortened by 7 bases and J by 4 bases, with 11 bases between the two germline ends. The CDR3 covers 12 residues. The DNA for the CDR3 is TGTGCCAGCACCGGGAGCGGATACGAGCAGTACTTC. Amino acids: CASTGSGYEQYF.

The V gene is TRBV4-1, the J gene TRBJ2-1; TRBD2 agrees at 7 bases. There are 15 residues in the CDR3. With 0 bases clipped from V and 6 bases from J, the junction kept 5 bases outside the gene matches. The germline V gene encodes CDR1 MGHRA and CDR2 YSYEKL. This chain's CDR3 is CASSQEGGWFNEQFF. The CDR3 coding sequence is TGCGCCAGCAGCCAAGAGGGGGGGTGGTTCAATGAGCAGTTCTTC.

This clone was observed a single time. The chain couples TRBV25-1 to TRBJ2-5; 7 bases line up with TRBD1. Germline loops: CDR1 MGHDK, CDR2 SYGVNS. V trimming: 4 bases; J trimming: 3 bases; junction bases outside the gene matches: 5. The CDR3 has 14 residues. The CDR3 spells CASSGYRGEETQYF. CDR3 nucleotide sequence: TGTGCCAGCAGTGGTTACAGGGGAGAAGAGACCCAGTACTTC. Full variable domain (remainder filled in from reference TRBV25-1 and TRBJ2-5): EADIYQTPRYLVIGTGKKITLECSQTMGHDKMYWYQQDPGMELHLIHYSYGVNSTEKGDLSSESTVSRIRTEHFPLTLESARPSHTSQYLCASSGYRGEETQYFGPGTRLLVL.

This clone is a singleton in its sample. The CDR3, as DNA: TGTGCCAGTAGTCCTAGTGAGGAGTTCTATGGCTACACCTTC. It codes for CASSPSEEFYGYTF. The J gene is TRBJ1-2, the V gene TRBV19; no reliable D call. This CDR3 is built from 14 residues. CDR1 and CDR2 (germline): LNHDA, SQIVND (reference sequence). Trimming stripped 5 bases from V and 4 bases from J, with 14 bases between.

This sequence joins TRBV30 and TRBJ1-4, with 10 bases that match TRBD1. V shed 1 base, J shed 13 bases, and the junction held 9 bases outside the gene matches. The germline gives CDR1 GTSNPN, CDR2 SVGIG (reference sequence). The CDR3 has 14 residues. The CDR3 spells CAWSAGTGAVVLFF. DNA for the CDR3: TGTGCCTGGAGTGCCGGGACAGGGGCAGTGGTACTGTTTTTT.

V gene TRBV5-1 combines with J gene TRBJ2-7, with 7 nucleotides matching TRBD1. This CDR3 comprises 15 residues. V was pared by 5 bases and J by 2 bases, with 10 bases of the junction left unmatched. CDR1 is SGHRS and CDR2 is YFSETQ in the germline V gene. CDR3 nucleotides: TGCGCCAGCAGTCAGTCCGGGACAGCAGCCTACGAGCAGTACTTC. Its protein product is CASSQSGTAAYEQYF. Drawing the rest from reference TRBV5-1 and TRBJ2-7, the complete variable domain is KAGVTQTPRYLIKTRGQQVTLSCSPISGHRSVSWYQQTPGQGLQFLFEYFSETQRNKGNFPGRFSGRQFSNSRSEMNVSTLELGDSALYLCASSQSGTAAYEQYFGPGTRLTVT.

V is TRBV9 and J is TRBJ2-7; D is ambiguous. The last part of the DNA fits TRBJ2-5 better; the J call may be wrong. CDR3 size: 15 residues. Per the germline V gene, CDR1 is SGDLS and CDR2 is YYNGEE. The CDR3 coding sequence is TGTGCCAGCAGCGCCGGGTTGTTGGTGTCAGAGACCCAGTACTTC. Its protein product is CASSAGLLVSETQYF.